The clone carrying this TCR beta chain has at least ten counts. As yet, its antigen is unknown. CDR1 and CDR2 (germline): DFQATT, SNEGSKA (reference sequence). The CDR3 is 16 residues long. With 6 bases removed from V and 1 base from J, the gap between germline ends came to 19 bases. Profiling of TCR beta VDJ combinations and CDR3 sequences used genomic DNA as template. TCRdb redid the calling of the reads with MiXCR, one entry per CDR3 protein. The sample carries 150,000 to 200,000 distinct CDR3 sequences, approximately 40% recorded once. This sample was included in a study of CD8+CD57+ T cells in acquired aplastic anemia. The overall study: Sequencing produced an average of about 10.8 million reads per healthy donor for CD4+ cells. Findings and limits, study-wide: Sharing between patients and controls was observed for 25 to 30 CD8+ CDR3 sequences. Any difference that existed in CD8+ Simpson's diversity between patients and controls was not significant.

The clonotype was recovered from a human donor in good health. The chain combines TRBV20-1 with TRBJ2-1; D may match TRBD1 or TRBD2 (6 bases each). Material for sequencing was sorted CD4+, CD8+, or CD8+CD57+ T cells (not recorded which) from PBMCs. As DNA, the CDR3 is TGCAGTGCATGGGACATGGAGGGGAGATCCTACAATGAGCAGTTCTTC. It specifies CSAWDMEGRSYNEQFF.